A single sample is the source of the 18 T cell receptor beta chains below, sequenced in a study of cytomegalovirus exposure and HLA in healthy donors. PCR used 60 Vbeta primers and 13 Jbeta primers. The method was immunoSEQ multiplex PCR; TCRdb's version includes in-frame clones alone and lacks a portion of them. The sample has about 130,000 clones, about 80% seen once. The sample taken for sequencing was PBMCs. The receptor set was obtained from a woman between 35 and 50 years old in good health and CMV-seropositive.

This chain links TRBV15 with TRBJ2-3; D unresolved. CDR3 length: 14 residues. With 1 base removed from V and 0 bases from J, the gap between germline ends came to 5 bases. The germline CDR1 and CDR2 sequences are LNHNV and YYDKDF (reference sequence). CDR3 bases: TGTGCCACCAGCAGAGTAGCCAGCACAGATACGCAGTATTTT. As protein: CATSRVASTDTQYF.

This clone was picked up one time. The chain recombines TRBV6-6 with TRBJ1-2, with D unclear. The germline gives CDR1 MNHNY, CDR2 SVGAGI (reference sequence). The V and J ends lost 1 base and 8 bases respectively, with 20 bases between them. The CDR3 covers 16 residues. The CDR3 region has the DNA TGTGCCAGCAGTTACTGGTTCGAGGGAAGAGAGTCCGGCTACACCTTC. Amino acid sequence: CASSYWFEGRESGYTF.

The V call is TRBV28, the J call TRBJ2-5; TRBD2 agrees at 7 bases. CDR1 is MDHEN, CDR2 SYDVKM, per germline. The V and J ends lost 3 bases and 4 bases, in that order; junction bases with no gene match: 5. The CDR3 totals 14 residues. CDR3 DNA: TGTGCCAGCAGTTTGGGGGGGGACCGAGAGACCCAGTACTTC. Amino acid sequence: CASSLGGDRETQYF.

This clone was seen once. The junction departs from germline at one end; a sequencing error may be responsible. The genes are TRBV7-9 and TRBJ2-5; possibly TRBD2 for D (6 bases). This CDR3 has 13 residues. CDR1 SEHNR and CDR2 FQNEAQ come from the germline V gene (reference sequence). CDR3 sequence: CSSSLLAARDQYF. The CDR3 DNA follows: TGTTCCAGCAGCTTATTAGCGGCCAGGGACCAGTACTTC.

The CDR3 loop is CAISAGTTYEQYF. DNA of the CDR3: TGTGCCATCAGTGCCGGGACTACCTACGAGCAGTACTTC. This chain connects TRBV10-3 to TRBJ2-7; 7 bases agree with TRBD2. Per germline, CDR1 ENHRY and CDR2 SYGVKD. J lost 2 bases, V lost 4 bases, and 2 bases had no gene match. This CDR3 has 13 amino acids.

In its sample, this clone was seen a few times. The chain uses TRBV6-4 and TRBJ2-6, with a weak D call TRBD1 (5 bases). V lost 2 bases and J 2 bases, leaving 10 bases between the germline ends. Germline V gene sequence: CDR1 MRHNA, CDR2 SNTAGT. The CDR3 totals 16 residues. CDR3 loop: CASSDEGDAGANVLTF. The CDR3 nucleotides are TGTGCCAGCAGTGACGAAGGGGATGCTGGGGCCAACGTCCTGACTTTC.

Only one count was recorded for this clone. CDR3 sequence (DNA): TGCGCCAGCAGCTTGGACCCGGGAACCTATGGCTACACCTTC. Translating it yields CASSLDPGTYGYTF. The V call is TRBV5-1, the J call TRBJ1-2; D not certain. CDR3 length equals 14 residues. Trimming removed 0 bases at V and 4 bases at J, with 10 bases between. In germline, CDR1 is SGHRS, CDR2 YFSETQ.

V and J are TRBV28 and TRBJ2-7; no clear D gene. CDR3 length: 11 amino acids. Germline CDR1 MDHEN, CDR2 SYDVKM. Trimming took 2 bases from V and 4 from J, leaving 3 bases between them. The CDR3 bases are TGTGCCAGCAGTTTACAGTACGAGCAGTACTTC. Translating gives CASSLQYEQYF.

The chain carries TRBV7-9 and TRBJ1-2; D is perhaps TRBD1 (5 bases). Germline-derived CDR1 and CDR2 are SEHNR and FQNEAQ (reference sequence). This CDR3 is built from 14 residues. Trimming stripped 0 bases from V and 2 bases from J, with 7 bases between. CDR3 DNA: TGTGCCAGCAGCTTAGCTGCAGGGAACTATGGCTACACCTTC. Translating it yields CASSLAAGNYGYTF.

The CDR3 DNA reads TGTGCCAGCAGCCCAGAGGGACAGACCAATTCACCCCTCCACTTT. Translated, it gives CASSPEGQTNSPLHF. The rearrangement links TRBV4-2 to TRBJ1-6; 7 bases align to TRBD1. Germline V CDR1 and CDR2: LGHNA, YNFKEQ. V lost 4 bases and J lost 7; bases outside the gene matches: 7. CDR3 length equals 15 residues.

The chain joins TRBV23-1 to TRBJ2-1; 11 nucleotides line up with TRBD2. TRBV23-1 is an open reading frame whose function is uncertain. The CDR3 consists of 18 residues. V lost 6 bases and J lost 7; bases outside the gene matches: 17. The chain's CDR3 is CASSREFPTSGTYNEQFF. In nucleotides, the CDR3 is TGCGCCAGCAGCCGGGAATTTCCGACTAGCGGGACTTATAATGAGCAGTTCTTC.

V is TRBV25-1 and J is TRBJ1-1; TRBD1 aligns across 7 bases. Germline loops: CDR1 MGHDK, CDR2 SYGVNS. The CDR3 runs 12 residues. V lost 4 bases, J lost 7 bases, and 3 bases stayed unmatched. The CDR3 spells CASSATGLEAFF. In DNA, the CDR3 is TGTGCCAGCAGTGCGACAGGGCTTGAAGCTTTCTTT.

The CDR3 region has the DNA TGTGCCAGCAGTCTTTCGACTAGCGGGAAGCCCGGGGAGCTGTTTTTT. Translation: CASSLSTSGKPGELFF. The chain links TRBV27 to TRBJ2-2; 11 bases line up with TRBD2. Germline trimming cut 5 bases from V and 6 bases from J; bases unmatched to any gene: 8. This CDR3 has 16 amino acids. The germline V gene has CDR1 MNHEY and CDR2 SMNVEV (reference sequence).

The V call is TRBV6-5, the J call TRBJ2-7, with a weak D call TRBD1 (6 bases). Germline V gene sequence: CDR1 MNHEY, CDR2 SVGAGI. There are 13 residues in the CDR3. V lost 3 bases and J lost 3, with 9 bases in between. CDR3 DNA sequence: TGTGCCAGCAGTTATGTCAGGGGCTACGAGCAGTACTTC. It yields the protein CASSYVRGYEQYF.

The chain recombines TRBV2 with TRBJ2-5; 9 bases match TRBD1. Germline lookup yields CDR1 SNHLY and CDR2 FYNNEI. Trimming removed 5 bases from V and 3 bases from J; junction bases left unmatched: 4. The CDR3 runs 14 residues. The CDR3 bases are TGTGCCAGCAGTCGGACAGGGGTCAAAGAGACCCAGTACTTC. Its translation: CASSRTGVKETQYF. Full variable domain (missing parts from reference TRBV2 and TRBJ2-5): EPEVTQTPSHQVTQMGQEVILRCVPISNHLYFYWYRQILGQKVEFLVSFYNNEISEKSEIFDDQFSVERPDGSNFTLKIRSTKLEDSAMYFCASSRTGVKETQYFGPGTRLLVL.

The CDR3, as DNA: TGTGCCAGCAGCAAATCGAGGGACTTAGAGACCCAGTACTTC. Protein: CASSKSRDLETQYF. The rearrangement links TRBV7-2 to TRBJ2-5; a weak D match, TRBD2 (6 bases). This CDR3 is built from 14 residues. Germline V gene lookup returns CDR1 SGHTA and CDR2 FQGNSA. V was pared by 5 bases and J by 4 bases, with 14 bases between.

This clone was seen just once. The chain uses TRBV7-9 and TRBJ2-5; 8 bases map to TRBD1. The CDR3 extends over 15 amino acids. The trim removed 3 bases at V and 5 bases at J, leaving 8 bases unmatched. Germline loops: CDR1 SEHNR, CDR2 FQNEAQ (reference sequence). The CDR3, as DNA: TGTGCCAGCAGCTTGCGACAGGGGCTGGGGGAGACCCAGTACTTC. Its translation is CASSLRQGLGETQYF.

V and J are TRBV2 and TRBJ2-5; 8 nucleotides line up with TRBD1. This CDR3 is built from 14 residues. Trimming at V came to 2 bases and at J to 2 bases, leaving 1 base not matched to a gene. In germline, CDR1 is SNHLY, CDR2 FYNNEI. CDR3 nucleotides: TGTGCCAGCAGTGAACAGGGGGCTCAAGAGACCCAGTACTTC. Translation gives CASSEQGAQETQYF.